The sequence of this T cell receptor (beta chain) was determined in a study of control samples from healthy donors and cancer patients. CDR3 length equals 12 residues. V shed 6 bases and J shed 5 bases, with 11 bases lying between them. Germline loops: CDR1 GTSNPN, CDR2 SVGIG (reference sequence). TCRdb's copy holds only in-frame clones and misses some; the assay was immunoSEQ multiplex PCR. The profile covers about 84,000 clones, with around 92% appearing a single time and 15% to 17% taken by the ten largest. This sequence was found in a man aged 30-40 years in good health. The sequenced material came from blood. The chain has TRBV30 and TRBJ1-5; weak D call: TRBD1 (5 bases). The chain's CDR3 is CACRDRDQPQHF. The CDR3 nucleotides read TGTGCCTGCCGGGACCGGGATCAGCCCCAGCATTTT. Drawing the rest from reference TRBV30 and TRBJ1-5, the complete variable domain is SQTIHQWPATLVQPVGSPLSLECTVEGTSNPNLYWYRQAAGRGLQLLFYSVGIGQISSEVPQNLSASRPQDRQFILSSKKLLLSDSGFYLCACRDRDQPQHFGDGTRLSIL.